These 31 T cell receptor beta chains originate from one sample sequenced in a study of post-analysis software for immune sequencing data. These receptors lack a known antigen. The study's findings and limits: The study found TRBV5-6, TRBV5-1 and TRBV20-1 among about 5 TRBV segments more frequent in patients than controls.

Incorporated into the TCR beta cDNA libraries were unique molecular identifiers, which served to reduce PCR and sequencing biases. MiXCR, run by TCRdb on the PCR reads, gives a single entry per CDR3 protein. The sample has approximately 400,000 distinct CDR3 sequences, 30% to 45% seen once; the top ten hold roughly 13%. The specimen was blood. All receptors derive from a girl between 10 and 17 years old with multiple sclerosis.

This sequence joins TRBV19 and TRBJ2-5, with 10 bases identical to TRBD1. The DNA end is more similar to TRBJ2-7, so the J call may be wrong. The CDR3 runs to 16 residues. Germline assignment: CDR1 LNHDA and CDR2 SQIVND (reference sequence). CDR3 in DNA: TGTGCCAGTAGTTCCCTTCTCCGGGACAGGGGTCGCGAGCAGTACTTC. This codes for CASSSLLRDRGREQYF.

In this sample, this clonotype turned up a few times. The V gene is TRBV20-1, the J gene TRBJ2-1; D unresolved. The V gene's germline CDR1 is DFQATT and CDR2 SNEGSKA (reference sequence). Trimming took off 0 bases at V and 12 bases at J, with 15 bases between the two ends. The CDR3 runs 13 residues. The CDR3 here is CSARDGNHDGQFF. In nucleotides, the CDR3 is TGCAGTGCTAGAGATGGAAATCATGACGGGCAGTTCTTC.

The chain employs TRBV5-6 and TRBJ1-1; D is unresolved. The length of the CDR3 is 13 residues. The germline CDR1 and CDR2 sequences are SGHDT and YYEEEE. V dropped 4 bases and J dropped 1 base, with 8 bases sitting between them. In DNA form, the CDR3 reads TGTGCCAGCAGCCCTGAGGAGAACACTGAAGCTTTCTTT. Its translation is CASSPEENTEAFF.

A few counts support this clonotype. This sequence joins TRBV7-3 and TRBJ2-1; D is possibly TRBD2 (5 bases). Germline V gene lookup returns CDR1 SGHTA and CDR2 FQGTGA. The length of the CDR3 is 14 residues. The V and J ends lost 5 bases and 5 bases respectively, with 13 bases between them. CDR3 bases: TGTGCCAGCAGCCTAGCTATCCAGAACAATGAGCAGTTCTTC. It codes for CASSLAIQNNEQFF.

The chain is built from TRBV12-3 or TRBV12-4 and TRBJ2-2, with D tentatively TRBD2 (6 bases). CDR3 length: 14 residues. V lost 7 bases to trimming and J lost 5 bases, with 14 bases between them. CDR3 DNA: TGTGCCAGCAACCCGGGACTCAATACCGGGGAGCTGTTTTTT. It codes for CASNPGLNTGELFF.

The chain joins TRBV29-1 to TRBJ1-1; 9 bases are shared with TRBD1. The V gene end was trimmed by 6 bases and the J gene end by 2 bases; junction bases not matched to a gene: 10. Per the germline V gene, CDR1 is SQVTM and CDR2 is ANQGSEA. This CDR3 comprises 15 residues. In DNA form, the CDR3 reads TGCAGCGTGCAGGACAGGGGAGGAGGTAACACTGAAGCTTTCTTT. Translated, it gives CSVQDRGGGNTEAFF. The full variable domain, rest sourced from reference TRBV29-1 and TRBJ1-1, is SAVISQKPSRDICQRGTSLTIQCQVDSQVTMMFWYRQQPGQSLTLIATANQGSEATYESGFVIDKFPISRPNLTFSTLTVSNMSPEDSSIYLCSVQDRGGGNTEAFFGQGTRLTVV.

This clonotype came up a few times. The CDR3, as DNA: TGTGCCAGCAGCCCCCTGCCGAGCGGGGGAATCAACTATGGCTACACCTTC. Its protein is CASSPLPSGGINYGYTF. The chain couples TRBV4-2 to TRBJ1-2; the D gene is possibly TRBD1 (5 bases). This CDR3 is built from 17 residues. Trimming removed 4 bases at V and 2 bases at J, with 20 bases between. Looked up from germline, CDR1 is LGHNA and CDR2 is YNFKEQ.

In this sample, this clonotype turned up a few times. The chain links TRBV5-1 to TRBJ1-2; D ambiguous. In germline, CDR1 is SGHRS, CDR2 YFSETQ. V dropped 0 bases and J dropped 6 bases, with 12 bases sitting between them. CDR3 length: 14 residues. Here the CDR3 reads CASSLVGYGDGYTF. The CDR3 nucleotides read TGCGCCAGCAGCTTGGTGGGGTATGGCGATGGCTACACCTTC.

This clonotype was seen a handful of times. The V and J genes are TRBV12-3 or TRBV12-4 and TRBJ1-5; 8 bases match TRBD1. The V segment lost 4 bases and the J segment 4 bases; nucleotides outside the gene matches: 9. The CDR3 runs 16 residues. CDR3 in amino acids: CASSSWTGKGNQPQHF. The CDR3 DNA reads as TGTGCCAGCAGTTCCTGGACAGGGAAAGGGAATCAGCCCCAGCATTTT.

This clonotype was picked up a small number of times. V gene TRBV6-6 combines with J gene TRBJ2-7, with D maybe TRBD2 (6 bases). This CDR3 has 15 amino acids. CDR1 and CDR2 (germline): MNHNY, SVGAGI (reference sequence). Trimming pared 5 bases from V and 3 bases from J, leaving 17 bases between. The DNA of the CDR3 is TGTGCCAGCAGTGACATAGGTGGGGGGTTCTACGAGCAGTACTTC. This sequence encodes CASSDIGGGFYEQYF.

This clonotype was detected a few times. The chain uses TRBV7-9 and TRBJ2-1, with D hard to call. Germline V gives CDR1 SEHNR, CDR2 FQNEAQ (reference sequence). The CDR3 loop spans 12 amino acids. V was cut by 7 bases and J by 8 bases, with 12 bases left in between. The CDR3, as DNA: TGTGCCAGCACCCAAGACCAGTATGAGCAGTTCTTC. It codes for CASTQDQYEQFF.

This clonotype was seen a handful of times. CDR3 sequence (DNA): TGTGCCAGCAGCCGGGGGCTGATAGAAAGGGACATTCAGTACTTC. This codes for CASSRGLIERDIQYF. The rearrangement links TRBV11-2 to TRBJ2-4; perhaps D is TRBD1 or TRBD2 (6 bases each). The CDR3 has 15 amino acids. Germline CDR1 reads SGHAT; CDR2 reads FQNNGV. V lost 5 bases and J 8 bases, leaving 19 bases between the germline ends.

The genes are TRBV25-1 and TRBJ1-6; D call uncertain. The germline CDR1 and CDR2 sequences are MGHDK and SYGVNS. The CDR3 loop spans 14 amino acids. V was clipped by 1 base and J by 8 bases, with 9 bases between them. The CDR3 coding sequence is TGTGCCAGCAGTGAATCCCAATATGATTCACCCCTCCACTTT. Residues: CASSESQYDSPLHF.

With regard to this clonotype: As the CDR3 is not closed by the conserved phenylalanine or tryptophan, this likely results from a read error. The chain's CDR3 is CASSSPTGTYEQYC. The CDR3 nucleotides are TGTGCCAGCAGCTCCCCGACAGGGACCTACGAGCAGTACTGC. The chain carries TRBV5-8 and TRBJ2-7, with 7 bases that match TRBD1. Germline loops: CDR1 SGHTS, CDR2 YDEGEE. J was trimmed by 2 bases and V by 3 bases; bases with no gene match: 5. The CDR3 is 14 residues long.

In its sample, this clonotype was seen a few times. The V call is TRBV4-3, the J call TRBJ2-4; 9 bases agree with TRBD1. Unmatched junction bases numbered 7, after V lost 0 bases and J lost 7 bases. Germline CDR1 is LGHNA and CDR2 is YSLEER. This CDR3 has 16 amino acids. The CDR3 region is CASSQDTGTGKNIQYF. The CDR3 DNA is TGCGCCAGCAGCCAAGATACTGGGACAGGGAAGAACATTCAGTACTTC.

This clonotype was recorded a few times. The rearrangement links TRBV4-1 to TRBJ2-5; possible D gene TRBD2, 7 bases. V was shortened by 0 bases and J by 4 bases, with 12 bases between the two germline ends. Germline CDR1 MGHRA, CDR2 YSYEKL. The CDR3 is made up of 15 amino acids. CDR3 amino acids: CASSQDEGGGETQYF. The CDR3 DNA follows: TGCGCCAGCAGCCAAGATGAAGGGGGGGGAGAGACCCAGTACTTC.

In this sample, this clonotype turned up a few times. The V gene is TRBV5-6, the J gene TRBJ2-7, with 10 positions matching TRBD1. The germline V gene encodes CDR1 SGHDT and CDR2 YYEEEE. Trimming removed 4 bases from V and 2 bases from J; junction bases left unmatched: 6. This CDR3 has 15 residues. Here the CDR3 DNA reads TGTGCCAGCAGCCCTCCCGGGACAGGGGCCTACGAGCAGTACTTC. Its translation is CASSPPGTGAYEQYF.

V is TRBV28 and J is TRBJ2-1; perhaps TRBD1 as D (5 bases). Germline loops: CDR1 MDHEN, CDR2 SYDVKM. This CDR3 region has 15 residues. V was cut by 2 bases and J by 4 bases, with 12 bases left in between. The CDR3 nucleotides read TGTGCCAGCAGTTTAGGGCCCAGGGCATACAATGAGCAGTTCTTC. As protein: CASSLGPRAYNEQFF.

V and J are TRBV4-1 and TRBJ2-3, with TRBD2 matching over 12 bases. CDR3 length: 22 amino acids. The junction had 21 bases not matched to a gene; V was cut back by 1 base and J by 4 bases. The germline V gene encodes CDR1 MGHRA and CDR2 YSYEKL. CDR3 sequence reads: CASSQGHFPSGGARSTADTQYF. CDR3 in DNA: TGCGCCAGCAGCCAAGGACATTTCCCTAGCGGGGGGGCGCGGTCTACGGCAGATACGCAGTATTTT.

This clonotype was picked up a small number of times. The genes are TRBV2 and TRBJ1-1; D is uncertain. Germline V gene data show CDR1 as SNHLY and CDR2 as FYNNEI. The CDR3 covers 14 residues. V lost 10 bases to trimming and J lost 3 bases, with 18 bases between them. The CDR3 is CAILRRLLYTEAFF. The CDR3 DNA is TGTGCCATCCTTCGGAGGCTCCTGTACACTGAAGCTTTCTTT.

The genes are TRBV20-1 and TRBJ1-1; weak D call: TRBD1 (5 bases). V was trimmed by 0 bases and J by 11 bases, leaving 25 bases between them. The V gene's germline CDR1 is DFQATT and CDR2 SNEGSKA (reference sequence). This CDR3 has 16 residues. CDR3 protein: CSARDMGGGGGSAAFF. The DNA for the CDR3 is TGCAGTGCTAGAGATATGGGGGGAGGAGGTGGTTCAGCCGCTTTCTTT.

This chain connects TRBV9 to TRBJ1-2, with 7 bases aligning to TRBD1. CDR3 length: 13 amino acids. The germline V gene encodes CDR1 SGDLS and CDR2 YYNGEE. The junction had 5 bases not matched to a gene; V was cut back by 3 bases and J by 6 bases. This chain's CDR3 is CASSGVRGDGYTF. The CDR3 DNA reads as TGTGCCAGCAGCGGGGTCAGGGGGGATGGCTACACCTTC.

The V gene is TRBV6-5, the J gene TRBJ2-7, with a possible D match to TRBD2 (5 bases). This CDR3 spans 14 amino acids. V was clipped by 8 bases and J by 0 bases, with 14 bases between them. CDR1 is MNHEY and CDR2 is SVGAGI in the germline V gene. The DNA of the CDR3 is TGTGCCAGCGGGGATGTGGGGAGCTCCTACGAGCAGTACTTC. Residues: CASGDVGSSYEQYF.

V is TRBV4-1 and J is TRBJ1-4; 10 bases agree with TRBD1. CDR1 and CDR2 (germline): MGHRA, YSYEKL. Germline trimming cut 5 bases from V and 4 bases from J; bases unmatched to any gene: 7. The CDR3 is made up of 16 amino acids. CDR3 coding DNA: TGCGCCAGCAGCTTTCGACAGGGGGCGGGTAATGAAAAACTGTTTTTT. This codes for CASSFRQGAGNEKLFF.

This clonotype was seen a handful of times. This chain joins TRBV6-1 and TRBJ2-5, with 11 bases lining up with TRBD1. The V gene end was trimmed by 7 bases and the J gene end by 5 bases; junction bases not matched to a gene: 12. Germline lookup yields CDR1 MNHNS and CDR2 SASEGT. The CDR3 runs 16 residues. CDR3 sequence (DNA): TGTGCCAGCACCTCTGTCGGACAGGGGGCGCCGGAGACCCAGTACTTC. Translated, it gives CASTSVGQGAPETQYF.

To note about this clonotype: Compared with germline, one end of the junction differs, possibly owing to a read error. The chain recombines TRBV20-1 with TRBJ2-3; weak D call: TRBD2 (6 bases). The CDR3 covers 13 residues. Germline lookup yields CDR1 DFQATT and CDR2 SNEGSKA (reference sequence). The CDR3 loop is CSARAPLAITRYF. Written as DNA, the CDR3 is TGCAGTGCTAGAGCCCCCCTAGCGATTACGCGGTATTTT.

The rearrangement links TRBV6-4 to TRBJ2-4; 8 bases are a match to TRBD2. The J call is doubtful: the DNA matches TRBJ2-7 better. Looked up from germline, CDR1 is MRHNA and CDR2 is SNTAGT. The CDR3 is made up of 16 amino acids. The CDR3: CASPGTEAGDIYEQYF. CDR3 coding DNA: TGTGCCAGCCCTGGGACGGAAGCGGGGGATATATACGAGCAGTACTTC.

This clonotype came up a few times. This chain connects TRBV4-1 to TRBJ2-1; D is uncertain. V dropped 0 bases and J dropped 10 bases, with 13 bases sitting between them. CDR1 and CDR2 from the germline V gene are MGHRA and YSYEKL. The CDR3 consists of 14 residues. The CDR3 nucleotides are TGCGCCAGCAGCCAAGATGGCCCTCGTCGGGAGCAGTTCTTC. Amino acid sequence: CASSQDGPRREQFF.

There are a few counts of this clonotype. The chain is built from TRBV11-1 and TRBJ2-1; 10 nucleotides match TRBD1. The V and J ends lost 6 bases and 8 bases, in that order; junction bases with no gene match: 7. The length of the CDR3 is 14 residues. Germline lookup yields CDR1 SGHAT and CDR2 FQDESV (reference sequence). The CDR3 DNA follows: TGTGCCAGCAGTCCCGGGACAGGGGTCGATGAGCAGTTCTTC. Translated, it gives CASSPGTGVDEQFF.

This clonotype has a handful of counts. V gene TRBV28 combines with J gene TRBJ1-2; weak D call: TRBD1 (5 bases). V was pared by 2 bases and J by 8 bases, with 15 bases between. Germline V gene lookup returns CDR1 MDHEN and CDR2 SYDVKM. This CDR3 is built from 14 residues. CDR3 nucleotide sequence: TGTGCCAGCAGTTTACTAGGGACCGCGAGGGGCTACACCTTC. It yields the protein CASSLLGTARGYTF.

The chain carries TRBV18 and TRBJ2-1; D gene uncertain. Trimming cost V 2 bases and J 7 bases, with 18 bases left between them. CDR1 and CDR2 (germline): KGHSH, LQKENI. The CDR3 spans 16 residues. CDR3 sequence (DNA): TGTGCCAGCTCACCAATGCTGGCATTAAGGAAAAATGAGCAGTTCTTC. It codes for CASSPMLALRKNEQFF.